The rows below give T cell receptor beta chains drawn from one sample of a study of blood T cell repertoires in COVID-19. Using immunoSEQ multiplex PCR, the repertoire was profiled, and TCRdb retains in-frame clones only, with some absent. Of some 170,000 clones in the sample, around 90% were seen once. The specimen sequenced was peripheral blood. These receptors were taken from a woman in her 50s with acute or convalescent COVID-19. Each CDR3 is given with its conserved first and last residue. D genes are given only for firm matches. The listing skips clone size in some rows; elsewhere it reads once, few, many or a size class.

CDR3 protein | CDR3 DNA | J gene | clone size | D gene | V gene
CASSPIKGGTEAFF | TGTGCCAGCAGCCCCATTAAGGGCGGGACTGAAGCTTTCTTT | TRBJ1-1 | - | - | TRBV11-3
CASSIDRATGTSAEKLFF | TGTGCCAGTAGTATAGATCGGGCTACCGGGACATCGGCTGAAAAACTGTTTTTT | TRBJ1-4 | - | - | TRBV19
CASSFRRGEKLFF | TGTGCCAGCAGCTTCCGGAGGGGTGAAAAACTGTTTTTT | TRBJ1-4 | - | - | TRBV11-1
CATSDFASVLTDTQYF | TGTGCCACCAGTGATTTCGCTAGCGTCCTCACAGATACGCAGTATTTT | TRBJ2-3 | - | - | TRBV24-1
CASSLALRQGSPEQFF | TGTGCCAGCAGCTTAGCGCTCCGACAGGGGAGTCCCGAGCAGTTCTTC | TRBJ2-1 | - | TRBD1 | TRBV7-6
CASSQQLASYEQYF | TGTGCCAGCAGCCAGCAACTAGCGAGCTACGAGCAGTACTTC | TRBJ2-7 | - | TRBD2 | TRBV3-1/TRBV3-2
CASKQGGLGYTF | TGTGCCAGTAAACAGGGAGGGCTAGGCTACACCTTC | TRBJ1-2 | - | - | TRBV19
CASSPGGPAGSANEQFF | TGTGCCAGCAGTCCCGGGGGGCCAGCGGGGTCTGCCAATGAGCAGTTCTTC | TRBJ2-1 | - | - | TRBV7-2
CASSSTKAGDTQYF | TGTGCCAGCAGCTCGACCAAAGCGGGAGATACGCAGTATTTT | TRBJ2-3 | - | - | TRBV5-6
CASSQWTANTGELFF | TGTGCCAGCAGCCAGTGGACAGCCAACACCGGGGAGCTGTTTTTT | TRBJ2-2 | - | - | TRBV5-8
CASSFSGTDNSPLHF | TGTGCCAGCTCATTCTCCGGGACAGATAATTCACCCCTCCACTTT | TRBJ1-6 | - | TRBD1 | TRBV18
CASSASPETQYF | TGTGCCAGCAGCGCCTCTCCCGAGACCCAGTACTTC | TRBJ2-5 | - | - | TRBV9
CAIQGDMGNGYTF | TGTGCCATACAGGGGGATATGGGAAATGGCTACACCTTC | TRBJ1-2 | - | TRBD1 | TRBV10-3
CAIPMGTGIEKREKLFF | TGTGCCATCCCGATGGGGACAGGGATCGAGAAACGTGAAAAACTGTTTTTT | TRBJ1-4 | - | TRBD1 | TRBV2
CASSLGTGTYNEQFF | TGTGCCAGCAGCTTAGGGACAGGGACCTACAATGAGCAGTTCTTC | TRBJ2-1 | - | TRBD1 | TRBV11-3
CASSYLTSESDTQYF | TGTGCCAGCAGTTACTTGACTAGCGAATCAGATACGCAGTATTTT | TRBJ2-3 | - | TRBD2 | TRBV6-2/TRBV6-3
CASSRNGGSEAFF | TGTGCCAGCAGCCGAAACGGGGGTTCTGAAGCTTTCTTT | TRBJ1-1 | - | - | TRBV6-5
CASSWTGGYTF | TGTGCCAGCAGCTGGACAGGGGGCTACACCTTC | TRBJ1-2 | - | TRBD1 | TRBV12-3/TRBV12-4
CATRPGQSTEAFF | TGTGCCACCCGCCCGGGACAGAGCACTGAAGCTTTCTTT | TRBJ1-1 | - | TRBD1 | TRBV6-6
CASSLTMDTQYF | TGCGCCAGCAGCTTGACAATGGATACGCAGTATTTT | TRBJ2-3 | once | - | TRBV5-1
CASSGLDQKLFF | TGTGCCAGCAGTGGACTAGATCAAAAACTGTTTTTT | TRBJ1-4 | - | - | TRBV27
CASSPTGTRAPLHF | TGTGCCAGCTCACCAACAGGCACAAGGGCACCCCTCCACTTT | TRBJ1-6 | - | - | TRBV18
CASSLAGGGGEAFF | TGTGCCAGCAGCTTGGCAGGGGGCGGCGGCGAAGCTTTCTTT | TRBJ1-1 | - | TRBD1 | TRBV5-6
CASSYSWDRAHYEQYF | TGTGCCAGCAGTTACTCCTGGGACAGGGCCCACTACGAGCAGTACTTC | TRBJ2-7 | - | TRBD1 | TRBV6-5
CASSPSPGTPEAFF | TGTGCCAGCTCACCATCACCCGGGACACCCGAAGCTTTCTTT | TRBJ1-1 | - | - | TRBV18
CASRIYRSGGVYNEQFF | TGTGCCAGCAGGATTTATCGTAGCGGGGGGGTCTACAATGAGCAGTTCTTC | TRBJ2-1 | - | TRBD2 | TRBV2
CASSGVPLYEQYF | TGTGCCAGCAGCGGAGTGCCCCTCTACGAGCAGTACTTC | TRBJ2-7 | - | - | TRBV7-9
CASSPEGDNEQFF | TGTGCCAGCTCACCAGAAGGGGACAATGAGCAGTTCTTC | TRBJ2-1 | - | - | TRBV18
CASSPQDLGENTIYF | TGTGCCAGCAGCCCCCAGGATCTAGGGGAAAACACCATATATTTT | TRBJ1-3 | - | - | TRBV11-3
CASSPDPQGGNTGELFF | TGTGCCAGCAGCCCTGACCCCCAGGGGGGGAACACCGGGGAGCTGTTTTTT | TRBJ2-2 | - | - | TRBV6-4
CASSPGLQRPGELFF | TGTGCCAGCAGCCCGGGACTCCAAAGGCCCGGGGAGCTGTTTTTT | TRBJ2-2 | - | - | TRBV5-5
CASSLRASLDTQYF | TGTGCCAGCAGCTTACGAGCGTCTTTGGATACGCAGTATTTT | TRBJ2-3 | once | - | TRBV7-7
CATGQGGYSNQPQHF | TGTGCCACTGGACAGGGAGGGTATAGCAATCAGCCCCAGCATTTT | TRBJ1-5 | - | TRBD1 | TRBV6-5
CASSPIGGEEYNEQFF | TGCGCCAGCAGCCCCATCGGGGGGGAGGAGTACAATGAGCAGTTCTTC | TRBJ2-1 | - | TRBD2 | TRBV5-1
CASSRQGEDIQYF | TGTGCCAGCAGTCGGCAGGGTGAAGACATTCAGTACTTC | TRBJ2-4 | - | - | TRBV27
CASSGHSGSAGELFF | TGTGCCAGCAGCGGACATAGCGGGAGCGCCGGGGAGCTGTTTTTT | TRBJ2-2 | - | TRBD2 | TRBV9
CASSAGGYYNEQFF | TGCGCCAGCAGTGCGGGAGGGTACTACAATGAGCAGTTCTTC | TRBJ2-1 | - | TRBD2 | TRBV10-1
CASSAGGGGEKLFF | TGCGCCAGCAGCGCAGGCGGGGGAGGTGAAAAACTGTTTTTT | TRBJ1-4 | - | - | TRBV5-1
CASSYVGAEAFF | TGTGCCAGCAGTTATGTCGGGGCTGAAGCTTTCTTT | TRBJ1-1 | once | - | TRBV6-5
CASSSLRDSYEQYF | TGCGCCAGCAGCTCCCTCAGGGATTCCTACGAGCAGTACTTC | TRBJ2-7 | - | - | TRBV5-1
CSVEDLQAGGPYNEQFF | TGCAGCGTTGAAGATCTTCAAGCGGGAGGGCCTTACAATGAGCAGTTCTTC | TRBJ2-1 | - | TRBD2 | TRBV29-1
CASSRNREGLAKNIQYF | TGTGCCAGCTCTCGAAACAGGGAAGGACTAGCCAAAAACATTCAGTACTTC | TRBJ2-4 | once | - | TRBV18
CASSPEGATNEKLFF | TGTGCCAGCAGCCCCGAGGGGGCCACTAATGAAAAACTGTTTTTT | TRBJ1-4 | - | TRBD1 | TRBV7-8
CASEDRSGVFQPQHF | TGTGCCAGCGAGGACAGATCTGGAGTATTTCAGCCCCAGCATTTT | TRBJ1-5 | - | - | TRBV28
CASSLITPSTDTQYF | TGTGCCAGCAGCTTAATTACACCTAGCACAGATACGCAGTATTTT | TRBJ2-3 | once | - | TRBV7-9
CASSPTSGTGAYEQYF | TGTGCCAGCAGTCCCACCTCCGGGACAGGGGCATACGAGCAGTACTTC | TRBJ2-7 | - | TRBD1 | TRBV27
CASSRAGGFGELFF | TGTGCCAGCAGTCGAGCGGGAGGATTCGGGGAGTTGTTTTTT | TRBJ2-2 | - | TRBD2 | TRBV6-5
CASSVSSTLTDTQYF | TGTGCCAGCAGCGTATCTAGTACCCTCACAGATACGCAGTATTTT | TRBJ2-3 | - | - | TRBV9
CASSQDIGTSNEQFF | TGCGCCAGCAGCCAAGATATTGGGACTAGCAATGAGCAGTTCTTC | TRBJ2-1 | - | TRBD2 | TRBV4-3
CASSQRTDGAEQYF | TGTGCCAGCAGTCAAAGGACAGACGGAGCCGAGCAGTACTTC | TRBJ2-7 | - | - | TRBV6-5
CASSLLAGVGDEQFF | TGTGCCAGCTCACTACTAGCGGGAGTTGGCGATGAGCAGTTCTTC | TRBJ2-1 | few | TRBD2 | TRBV18
CASSLGSSYEQYF | TGCGCCAGCAGTCTTGGCAGCTCCTACGAGCAGTACTTC | TRBJ2-7 | few | - | TRBV23-1
CASSYSRTDTEAFF | TGTGCCAGCAGTTACAGCCGAACCGACACTGAAGCTTTCTTT | TRBJ1-1 | - | - | TRBV6-6
CASSLGSGGTDTQYF | TGTGCCAGCAGCTTAGGGAGCGGGGGTACAGATACGCAGTATTTT | TRBJ2-3 | - | TRBD2 | TRBV7-9
CASSFSSGTGTRGETQYF | TGTGCCAGCAGCTTTTCTAGCGGGACGGGCACCCGCGGAGAGACCCAGTACTTC | TRBJ2-5 | - | TRBD2 | TRBV5-4
CASSQMDRGLGYTF | TGCGCCAGCAGCCAAATGGACAGGGGGCTGGGCTACACCTTC | TRBJ1-2 | - | TRBD1 | TRBV4-1
CASSLWGTGNEQFF | TGTGCCAGCAGCTTGTGGGGGACAGGAAATGAGCAGTTCTTC | TRBJ2-1 | few | TRBD1 | TRBV5-4
CAWSTGTSEFF | TGTGCCTGGAGCACCGGGACTAGCGAGTTCTTC | TRBJ2-1 | few | TRBD2 | TRBV30
CASGAYEQYF | TGTGCCAGCGGAGCCTACGAGCAGTACTTC | TRBJ2-7 | - | - | TRBV28
CASSLQGPYNSPLHF | TGTGCCAGCAGCTTACAGGGCCCGTATAATTCACCCCTCCACTTT | TRBJ1-6 | - | - | TRBV11-2